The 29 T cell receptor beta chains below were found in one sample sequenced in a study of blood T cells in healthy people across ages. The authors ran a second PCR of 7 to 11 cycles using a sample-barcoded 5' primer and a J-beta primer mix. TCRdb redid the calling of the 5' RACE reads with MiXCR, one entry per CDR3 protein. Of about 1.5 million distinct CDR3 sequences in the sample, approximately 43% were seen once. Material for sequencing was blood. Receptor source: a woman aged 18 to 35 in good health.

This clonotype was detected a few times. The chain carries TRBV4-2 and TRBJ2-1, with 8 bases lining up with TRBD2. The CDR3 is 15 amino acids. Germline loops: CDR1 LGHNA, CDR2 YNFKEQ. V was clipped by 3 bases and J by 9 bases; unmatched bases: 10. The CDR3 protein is CASSQGLGRGPEQFF. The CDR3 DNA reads TGTGCCAGCAGCCAGGGACTAGGAAGAGGGCCTGAGCAGTTCTTC.

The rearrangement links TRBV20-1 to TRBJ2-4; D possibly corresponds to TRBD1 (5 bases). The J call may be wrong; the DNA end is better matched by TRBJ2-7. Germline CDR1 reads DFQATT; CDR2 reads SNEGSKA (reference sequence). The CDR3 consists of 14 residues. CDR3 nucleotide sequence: TGCAGTGTATCGCGACAGAAGGGGCAATACGAGCAGTACTTC. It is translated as CSVSRQKGQYEQYF.

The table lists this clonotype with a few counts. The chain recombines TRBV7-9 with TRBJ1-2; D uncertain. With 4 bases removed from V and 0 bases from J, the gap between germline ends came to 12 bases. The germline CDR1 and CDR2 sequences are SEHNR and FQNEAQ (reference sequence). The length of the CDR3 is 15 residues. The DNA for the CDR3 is TGTGCCAGCAGCTCCGGATTCGCCCCTAACTATGGCTACACCTTC. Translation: CASSSGFAPNYGYTF.

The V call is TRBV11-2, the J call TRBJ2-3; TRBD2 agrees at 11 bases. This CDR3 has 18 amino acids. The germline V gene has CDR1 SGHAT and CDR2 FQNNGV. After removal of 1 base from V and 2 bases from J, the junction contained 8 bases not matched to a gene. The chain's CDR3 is CASSLGPSGGFLTDTQYF. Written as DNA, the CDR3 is TGTGCCAGCAGCTTAGGTCCTAGCGGGGGGTTCCTCACAGATACGCAGTATTTT.

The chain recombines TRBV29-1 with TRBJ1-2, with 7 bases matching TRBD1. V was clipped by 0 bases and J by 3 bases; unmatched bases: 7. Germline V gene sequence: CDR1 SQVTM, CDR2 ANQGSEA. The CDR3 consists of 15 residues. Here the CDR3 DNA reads TGCAGCGTTGAAGATGTACTTACAGGGGACTATGGCTACACCTTC. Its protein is CSVEDVLTGDYGYTF.

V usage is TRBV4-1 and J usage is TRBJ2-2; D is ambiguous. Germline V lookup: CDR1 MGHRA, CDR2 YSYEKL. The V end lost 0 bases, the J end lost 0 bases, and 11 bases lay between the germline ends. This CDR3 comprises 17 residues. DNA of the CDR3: TGCGCCAGCAGCCAAGATCGGTGGGCGGCGAACACCGGGGAGCTGTTTTTT. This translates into CASSQDRWAANTGELFF.

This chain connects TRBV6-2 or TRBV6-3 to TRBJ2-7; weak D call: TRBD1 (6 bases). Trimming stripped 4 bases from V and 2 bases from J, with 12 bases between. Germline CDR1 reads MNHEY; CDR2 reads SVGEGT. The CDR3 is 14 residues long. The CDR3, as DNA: TGTGCCAGCAGTTCGCTCCGGGACACCTACGAGCAGTACTTC. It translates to CASSSLRDTYEQYF.

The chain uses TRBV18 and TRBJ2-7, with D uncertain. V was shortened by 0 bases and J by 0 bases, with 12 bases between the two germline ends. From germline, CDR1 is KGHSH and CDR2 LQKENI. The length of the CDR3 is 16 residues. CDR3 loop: CASSPPGSELSYEQYF. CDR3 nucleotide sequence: TGTGCCAGCTCACCACCCGGGTCCGAGCTCTCCTACGAGCAGTACTTC. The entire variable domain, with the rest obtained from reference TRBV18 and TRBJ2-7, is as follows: NAGVMQNPRHLVRRRGQEARLRCSPMKGHSHVYWYRQLPEEGLKFMVYLQKENIIDESGMPKERFSAEFPKEGPSILRIQQVVRGDSAAYFCASSPPGSELSYEQYFGPGTRLTVT.

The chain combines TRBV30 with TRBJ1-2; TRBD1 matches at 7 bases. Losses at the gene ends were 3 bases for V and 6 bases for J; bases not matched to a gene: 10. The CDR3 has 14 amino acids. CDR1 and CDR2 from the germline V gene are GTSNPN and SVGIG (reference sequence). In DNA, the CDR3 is TGTGCCTGGAGCGCCAGGGGGGATAATGATGGCTACACCTTC. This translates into CAWSARGDNDGYTF.

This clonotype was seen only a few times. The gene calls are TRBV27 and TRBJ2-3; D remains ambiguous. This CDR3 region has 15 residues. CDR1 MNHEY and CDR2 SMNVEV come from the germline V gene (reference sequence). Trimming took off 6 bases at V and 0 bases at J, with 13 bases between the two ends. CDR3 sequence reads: CASSDSLASTDTQYF. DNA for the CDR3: TGTGCCAGCAGCGATAGCCTTGCTAGCACAGATACGCAGTATTTT.

CDR3 amino acids: CASRYTSGTSYNEQFF. As DNA, the CDR3 is TGTGCCAGCAGATACACTAGCGGGACTTCCTACAATGAGCAGTTCTTC. The chain carries TRBV6-2 or TRBV6-3 and TRBJ2-1; 10 bases line up with TRBD2. Germline V gene lookup returns CDR1 MNHEY and CDR2 SVGEGT. V lost 6 bases to trimming and J lost 1 base; unmatched junction nucleotides: 6. The CDR3 consists of 16 residues.

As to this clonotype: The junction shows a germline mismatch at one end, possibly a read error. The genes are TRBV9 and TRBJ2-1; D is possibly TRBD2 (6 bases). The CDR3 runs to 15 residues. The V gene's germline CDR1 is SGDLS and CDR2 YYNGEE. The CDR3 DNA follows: TGTGCCAGCAGCGCGGACGGGGACTCCTACAATGAGCAGTCCTTC. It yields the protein CASSADGDSYNEQSF.

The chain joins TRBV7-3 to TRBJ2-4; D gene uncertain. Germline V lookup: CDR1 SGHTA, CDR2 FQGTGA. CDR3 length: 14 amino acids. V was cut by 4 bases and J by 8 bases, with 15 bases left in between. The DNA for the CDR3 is TGTGCCAGCAGCTATGAAGGCGGATTAGACATTCAGTACTTC. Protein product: CASSYEGGLDIQYF.

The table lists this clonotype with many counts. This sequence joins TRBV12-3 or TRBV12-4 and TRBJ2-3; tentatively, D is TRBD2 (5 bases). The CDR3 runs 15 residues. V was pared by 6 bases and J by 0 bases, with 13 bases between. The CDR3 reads CASSSLATSTDTQYF. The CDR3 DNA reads TGTGCCAGCAGCTCATTAGCGACGAGCACAGATACGCAGTATTTT.

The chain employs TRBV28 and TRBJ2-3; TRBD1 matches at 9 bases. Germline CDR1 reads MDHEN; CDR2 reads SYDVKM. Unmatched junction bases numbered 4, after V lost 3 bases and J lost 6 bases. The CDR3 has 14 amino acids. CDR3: CASSLGQGFDTQYF. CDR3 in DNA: TGTGCCAGCAGTTTGGGACAGGGATTTGATACGCAGTATTTT. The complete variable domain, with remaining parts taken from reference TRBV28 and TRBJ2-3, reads DVKVTQSSRYLVKRTGEKVFLECVQDMDHENMFWYRQDPGLGLRLIYFSYDVKMKEKGDIPEGYSVSREKKERFSLILESASTNQTSMYLCASSLGQGFDTQYFGPGTRLTVL.

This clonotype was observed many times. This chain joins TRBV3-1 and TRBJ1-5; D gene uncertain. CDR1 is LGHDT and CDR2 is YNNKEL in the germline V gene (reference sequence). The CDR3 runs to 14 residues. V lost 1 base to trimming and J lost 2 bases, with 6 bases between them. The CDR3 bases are TGTGCCAGCAGCCAAGCGTCGGGCAATCAGCCCCAGCATTTT. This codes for CASSQASGNQPQHF. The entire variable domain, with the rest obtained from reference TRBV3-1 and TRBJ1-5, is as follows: DTAVSQTPKYLVTQMGNDKSIKCEQNLGHDTMYWYKQDSKKFLKIMFSYNNKELIINETVPNRFSPKSPDKAHLNLHINSLELGDSAVYFCASSQASGNQPQHFGDGTRLSIL.

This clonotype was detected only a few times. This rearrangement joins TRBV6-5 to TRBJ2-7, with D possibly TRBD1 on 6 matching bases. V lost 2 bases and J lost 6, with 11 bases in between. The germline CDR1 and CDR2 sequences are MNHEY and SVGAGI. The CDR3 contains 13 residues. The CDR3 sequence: CASSYDRIREQYF. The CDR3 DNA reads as TGTGCCAGCAGTTACGACAGGATCCGCGAGCAGTACTTC.

The CDR3 nucleotides read TGCAGTGCTAGAGATGATCCCCACCAAGAGACCCAGTACTTC. Protein: CSARDDPHQETQYF. The chain carries TRBV20-1 and TRBJ2-5; D unresolved. Germline V gives CDR1 DFQATT, CDR2 SNEGSKA (reference sequence). There are 14 residues in the CDR3. V was clipped by 0 bases and J by 0 bases, with 8 bases between them.

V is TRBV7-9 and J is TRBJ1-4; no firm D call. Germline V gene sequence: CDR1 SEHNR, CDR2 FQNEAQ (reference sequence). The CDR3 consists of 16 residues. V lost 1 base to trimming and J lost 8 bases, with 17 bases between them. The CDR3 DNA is TGTGCCAGCAGCTTAGGCCACGGGGTGTCGCAAGAAAAACTGTTTTTT. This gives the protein CASSLGHGVSQEKLFF.

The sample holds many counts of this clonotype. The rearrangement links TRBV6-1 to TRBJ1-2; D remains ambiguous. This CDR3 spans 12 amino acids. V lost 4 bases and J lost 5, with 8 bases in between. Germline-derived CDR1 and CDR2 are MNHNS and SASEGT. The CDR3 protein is CASSVGEYGYTF. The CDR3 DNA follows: TGTGCCAGCAGTGTCGGAGAGTATGGCTACACCTTC.

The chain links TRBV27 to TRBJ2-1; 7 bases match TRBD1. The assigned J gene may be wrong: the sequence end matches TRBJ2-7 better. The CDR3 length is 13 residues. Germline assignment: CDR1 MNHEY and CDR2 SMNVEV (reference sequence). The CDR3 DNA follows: TGTGCTTCTTTCGCGACAGGGCTCGACGAGCAGTACTTC. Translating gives CASFATGLDEQYF.

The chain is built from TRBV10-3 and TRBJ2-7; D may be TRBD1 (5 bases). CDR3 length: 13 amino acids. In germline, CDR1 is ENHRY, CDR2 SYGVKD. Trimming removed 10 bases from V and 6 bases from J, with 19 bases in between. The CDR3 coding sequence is TGTGCCAGCAGGGAAGGGATGGGTTCCGAGCAGTACTTC. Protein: CASREGMGSEQYF.

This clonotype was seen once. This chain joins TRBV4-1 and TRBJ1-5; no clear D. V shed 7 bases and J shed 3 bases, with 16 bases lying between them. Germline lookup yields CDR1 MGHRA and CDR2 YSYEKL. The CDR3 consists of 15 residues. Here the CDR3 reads CASTPDGCDNQPQHF. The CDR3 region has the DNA TGCGCCAGCACCCCGGACGGTTGTGACAATCAGCCCCAGCATTTT.

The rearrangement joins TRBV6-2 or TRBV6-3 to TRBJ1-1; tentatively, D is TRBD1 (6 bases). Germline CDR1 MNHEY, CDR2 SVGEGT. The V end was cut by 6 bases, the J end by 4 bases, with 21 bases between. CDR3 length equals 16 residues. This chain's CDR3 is CASRRGQNLRTTEAFF. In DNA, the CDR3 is TGTGCCAGCAGGAGAGGACAGAACCTCAGAACCACTGAAGCTTTCTTT.

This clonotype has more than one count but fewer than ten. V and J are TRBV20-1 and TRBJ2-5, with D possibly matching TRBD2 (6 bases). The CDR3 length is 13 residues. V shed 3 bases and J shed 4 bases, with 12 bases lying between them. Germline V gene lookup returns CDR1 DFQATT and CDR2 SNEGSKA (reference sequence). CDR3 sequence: CSARWGVSETQYF. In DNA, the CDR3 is TGCAGTGCTAGGTGGGGGGTTTCAGAGACCCAGTACTTC.

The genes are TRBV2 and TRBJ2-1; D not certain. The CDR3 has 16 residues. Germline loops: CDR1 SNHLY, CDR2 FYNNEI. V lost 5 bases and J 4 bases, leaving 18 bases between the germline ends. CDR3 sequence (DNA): TGTGCCAGCAGTAGGACGAACCCCCCGGGTTACAATGAGCAGTTCTTC. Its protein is CASSRTNPPGYNEQFF.

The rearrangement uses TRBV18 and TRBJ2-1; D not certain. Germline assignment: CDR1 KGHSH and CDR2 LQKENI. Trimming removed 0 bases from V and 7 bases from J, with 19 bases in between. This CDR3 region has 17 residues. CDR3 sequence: CASSPPGVPKPANEQFF. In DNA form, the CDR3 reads TGTGCCAGCTCACCACCGGGTGTTCCGAAGCCTGCGAATGAGCAGTTCTTC.

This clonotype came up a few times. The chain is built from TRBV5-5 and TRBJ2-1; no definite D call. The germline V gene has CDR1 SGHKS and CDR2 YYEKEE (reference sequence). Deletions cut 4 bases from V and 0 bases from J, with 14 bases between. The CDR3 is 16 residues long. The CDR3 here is CASSHEVRSSYNEQFF. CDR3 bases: TGTGCCAGCAGCCACGAAGTCCGGAGCTCCTACAATGAGCAGTTCTTC.

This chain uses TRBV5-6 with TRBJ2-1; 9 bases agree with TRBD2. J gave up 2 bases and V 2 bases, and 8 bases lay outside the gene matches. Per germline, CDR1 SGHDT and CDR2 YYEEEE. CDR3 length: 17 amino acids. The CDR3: CASSLVAGGMTYNEQFF. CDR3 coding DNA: TGTGCCAGCAGCTTAGTGGCGGGGGGGATGACCTACAATGAGCAGTTCTTC.